The clone carrying this T cell receptor (beta chain) was seen a handful of times. Clones were sequenced by immunoSEQ multiplex PCR, and TCRdb holds only the in-frame ones, with some missing. The data hold over 80,000 clones, with about nine tenths observed a single time. The data stem from a study of T cell changes during pregnancy in multiple sclerosis. Germline V gene data show CDR1 as LNHDA and CDR2 as SQIVND (reference sequence). V was pared by 7 bases and J by 4 bases, with 13 bases of the junction left unmatched. The CDR3 covers 15 residues. Material: peripheral blood, obtained in the second trimester of pregnancy. The chain couples TRBV19 to TRBJ2-7; 7 bases line up with TRBD2. The receptor comes from a female donor in good health, enrolled as a control in a pregnancy study. This CDR3 is CASTRGGSGAYEQYF. The CDR3 nucleotides read TGTGCCAGTACCCGTGGCGGGAGTGGGGCTTACGAGCAGTACTTC.